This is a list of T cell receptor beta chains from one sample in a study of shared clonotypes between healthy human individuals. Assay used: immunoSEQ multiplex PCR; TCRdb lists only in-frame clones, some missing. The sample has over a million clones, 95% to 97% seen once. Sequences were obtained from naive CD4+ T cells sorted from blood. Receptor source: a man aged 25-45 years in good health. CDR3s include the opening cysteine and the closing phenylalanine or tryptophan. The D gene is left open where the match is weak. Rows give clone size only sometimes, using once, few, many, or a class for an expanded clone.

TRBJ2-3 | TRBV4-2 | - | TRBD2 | CASSQLLAGEDTQYF | TGTGCCAGCAGCCAGTTACTAGCGGGAGAAGATACGCAGTATTTT
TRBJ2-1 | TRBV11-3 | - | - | CASSPDTEDEQFF | TGTGCCAGCAGCCCGGACACGGAGGATGAGCAGTTCTTC
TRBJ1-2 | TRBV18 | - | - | CASSPFSDRPSDGYTF | TGTGCCAGCTCACCCTTTTCCGACAGACCATCTGATGGCTACACCTTC
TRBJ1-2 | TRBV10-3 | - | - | CAIRQSEQAYGYTF | TGTGCCATCAGACAATCTGAACAAGCCTATGGCTACACCTTC
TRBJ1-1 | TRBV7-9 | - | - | CASSLGGLNTEAFF | TGTGCCAGCAGCTTAGGCGGACTGAACACTGAAGCTTTCTTT
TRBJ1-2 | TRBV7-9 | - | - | CASSEGGGRYGYTF | TGTGCCAGCAGCGAGGGCGGGGGACGGTATGGCTACACCTTC
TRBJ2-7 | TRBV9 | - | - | CASSGGAHSYEQYF | TGTGCCAGCAGCGGGGGGGCCCACAGCTACGAGCAGTACTTC
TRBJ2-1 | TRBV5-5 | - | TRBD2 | CASSFGTSGSWVNEQFF | TGTGCCAGCAGCTTCGGGACTAGCGGGAGTTGGGTCAATGAGCAGTTCTTC
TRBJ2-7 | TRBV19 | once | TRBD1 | CASSRSGQGAYEQYF | TGTGCCAGTAGTAGGAGCGGACAGGGGGCTTACGAGCAGTACTTC
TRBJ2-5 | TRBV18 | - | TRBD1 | CASSPTGAQETQYF | TGTGCCAGCTCACCGACAGGGGCCCAAGAGACCCAGTACTTC
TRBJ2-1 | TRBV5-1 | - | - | CASSLALGVPPNEQFF | TGCGCCAGCAGCTTGGCTCTGGGAGTCCCCCCCAATGAGCAGTTCTTC
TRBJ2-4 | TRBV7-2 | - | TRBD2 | CASSVKRETIQYF | TGTGCCAGCAGCGTAAAGCGGGAGACCATTCAGTACTTC
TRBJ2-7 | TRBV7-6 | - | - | CASSLGRAAGSYEQYF | TGTGCCAGCAGCTTAGGTCGGGCCGCGGGATCCTACGAGCAGTACTTC
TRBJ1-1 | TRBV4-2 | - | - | CASTQGMNTEAFF | TGTGCCAGCACCCAGGGGATGAACACTGAAGCTTTCTTT
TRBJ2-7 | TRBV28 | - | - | CASSLPGVEQYF | TGTGCCAGCAGTTTACCCGGGGTTGAGCAGTACTTC
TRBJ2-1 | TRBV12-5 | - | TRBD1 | CASGPTGDHEQFF | TGTGCTAGTGGTCCCACAGGGGACCATGAGCAGTTCTTC
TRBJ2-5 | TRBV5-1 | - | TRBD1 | CASYVVDRTQETQYF | TGCGCCAGCTACGTGGTGGACAGGACTCAAGAGACCCAGTACTTC
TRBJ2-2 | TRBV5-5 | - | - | CASSFVVSRNTGELFF | TGTGCCAGCAGCTTCGTGGTTAGCCGGAACACCGGGGAGCTGTTTTTT
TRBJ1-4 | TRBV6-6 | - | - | CASSPTGFDEKLFF | TGTGCCAGCAGTCCAACAGGTTTCGATGAAAAACTGTTTTTT
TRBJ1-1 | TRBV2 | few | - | CASRIQVRAFF | TGTGCCAGCAGGATACAGGTGAGGGCTTTCTTT
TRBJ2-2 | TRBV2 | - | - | CASIPTDLFTGELFF | TGTGCCAGCATCCCGACCGACCTCTTCACCGGGGAGCTGTTTTTT
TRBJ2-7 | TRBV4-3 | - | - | CASSQGILYEQYF | TGCGCCAGCAGCCAAGGTATCTTATACGAGCAGTACTTC
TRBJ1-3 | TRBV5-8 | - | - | CASSFVPQANSGNTIYF | TGTGCCAGCAGCTTCGTCCCCCAGGCGAACTCTGGAAACACCATATATTTT
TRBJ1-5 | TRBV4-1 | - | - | CASSQDVRADNQPQHF | TGCGCCAGCAGCCAAGATGTCAGGGCGGACAATCAGCCCCAGCATTTT
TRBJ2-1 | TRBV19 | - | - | CASSSQGYEQFF | TGTGCCAGTAGTAGTCAAGGCTACGAGCAGTTCTTC
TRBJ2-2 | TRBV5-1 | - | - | CASSWGAPNTGELFF | TGCGCCAGCAGTTGGGGGGCTCCGAACACCGGGGAGCTGTTTTTT
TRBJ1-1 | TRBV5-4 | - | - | CASSLSGIVNTEAFF | TGTGCCAGCAGCTTATCAGGGATAGTGAACACTGAAGCTTTCTTT
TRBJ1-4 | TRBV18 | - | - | CASSPPGTDNEKLFF | TGTGCCAGCTCACCACCTGGAACGGATAATGAAAAACTGTTTTTT
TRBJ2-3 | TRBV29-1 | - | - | CSATRTLTDTQYF | TGCAGCGCCACTCGGACTCTCACAGATACGCAGTATTTT
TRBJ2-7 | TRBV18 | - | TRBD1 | CASSPPAGGYEQYF | TGTGCCAGCTCACCACCGGCAGGGGGCTACGAGCAGTACTTC
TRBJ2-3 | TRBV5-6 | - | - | CASRGRSTDTQYF | TGTGCCAGCAGAGGGCGTTCCACAGATACGCAGTATTTT
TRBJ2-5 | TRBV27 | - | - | CASSLSLTPLETQYF | TGTGCCAGCAGTTTATCGTTGACTCCTCTTGAGACCCAGTACTTC
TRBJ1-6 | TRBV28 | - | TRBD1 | CASSVPTGANSPLHF | TGTGCCAGCAGTGTCCCGACAGGGGCAAATTCACCCCTCCACTTT
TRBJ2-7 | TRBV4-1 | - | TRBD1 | CASSQAGTGVGKTYEQYF | TGCGCCAGCAGCCAAGCGGGGACAGGGGTTGGGAAAACCTACGAGCAGTACTTC
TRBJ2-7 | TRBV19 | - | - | CASRNLRRQTYEQYF | TGTGCCAGTAGGAACTTGAGGAGGCAGACCTACGAGCAGTACTTC
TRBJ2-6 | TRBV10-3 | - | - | CAIADSTPSVLTF | TGTGCCATAGCTGACAGTACTCCCAGCGTCCTGACTTTC
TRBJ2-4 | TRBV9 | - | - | CASSDALGDIQYF | TGTGCCAGCAGCGACGCCCTGGGGGACATTCAGTACTTC
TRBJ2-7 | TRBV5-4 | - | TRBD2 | CASSLPGLAGGYEQYF | TGTGCCAGCAGCTTGCCGGGACTAGCGGGAGGGTACGAGCAGTACTTC
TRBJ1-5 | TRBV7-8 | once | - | CASSWSDGGPSNQPQHF | TGTGCCAGCAGCTGGAGTGACGGGGGCCCTAGCAATCAGCCCCAGCATTTT
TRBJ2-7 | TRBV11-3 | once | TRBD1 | CASSRDSSYEQYF | TGTGCCAGCAGCCGGGACAGCTCCTACGAGCAGTACTTC
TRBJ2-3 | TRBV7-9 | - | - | CASSLGKDTQYF | TGTGCCAGCAGCTTAGGTAAAGATACGCAGTATTTT
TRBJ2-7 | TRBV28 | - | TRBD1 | CASSFDRAHEQYF | TGTGCCAGCAGTTTTGACAGGGCCCACGAGCAGTACTTC
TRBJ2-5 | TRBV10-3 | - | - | CAISEPRDTRETQYF | TGTGCCATCAGTGAGCCTCGGGACACAAGGGAGACCCAGTACTTC
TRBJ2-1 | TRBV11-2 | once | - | CASSLDRQRGNEQFF | TGTGCCAGCAGCTTAGATAGGCAAAGGGGCAATGAGCAGTTCTTC
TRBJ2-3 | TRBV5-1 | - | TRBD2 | CASSFGTGFWTSDSDTQYF | TGCGCCAGCAGCTTCGGTACCGGTTTTTGGACTAGCGATTCAGATACGCAGTATTTT